This T cell receptor (beta chain) was profiled in a study of blood T cell repertoires in COVID-19. Some clones are missing from TCRdb's copy, which holds only in-frame ones; the method was immunoSEQ multiplex PCR. The table lists about 130,000 clones, approximately 81% of them singletons, with around 5.5% in the top ten. With V trimmed by 4 bases and J by 4 bases, 8 bases remained unmatched. This CDR3 has 16 amino acids. The germline V gene encodes CDR1 SGHAT and CDR2 FQNNGV. The sample consisted of peripheral blood. This chain uses TRBV11-2 with TRBJ2-7; 12 positions match TRBD2. This TCR was sampled from a man aged 60 to 69 with acute or convalescent COVID-19. CDR3 sequence reads: CASSSRTSGALYEQYF. The CDR3 nucleotides are TGTGCCAGCAGCTCACGGACTAGCGGGGCGCTATACGAGCAGTACTTC.